This TCR beta chain was observed in a study of T cells in Graves' hyperthyroidism and ophthalmopathy. Study results and caveats: Using 13 V-J features, a model discriminated ophthalmopathy from stable hyperthyroidism.

Germline V CDR1 and CDR2: SGHTA, FQGTGA. Trimming took 1 base from V and 0 from J, leaving 11 bases between them. The CDR3 totals 16 residues. Amplified regions were TCR beta CDR3 sequences from RNA transcripts. The HTBI primer set was used in a first-round RT-PCR of the TCR CDR3. TCRdb re-called the multiplex PCR reads with MiXCR, one entry per CDR3 protein. This table holds more than 550,000 distinct CDR3 sequences, 15% to 20% found once. This clonotype appeared many times. Its cognate antigen is unknown. The sample taken for sequencing was blood. The receptor was derived from a man over 45 with Graves' hyperthyroidism. The chain carries TRBV7-3 and TRBJ2-3, with D possibly called TRBD1 or TRBD2 (6 bases each). The CDR3 loop reads CASSLKEGDSTDTQYF. CDR3 DNA: TGTGCCAGCAGCTTAAAGGAGGGGGACAGCACAGATACGCAGTATTTT.